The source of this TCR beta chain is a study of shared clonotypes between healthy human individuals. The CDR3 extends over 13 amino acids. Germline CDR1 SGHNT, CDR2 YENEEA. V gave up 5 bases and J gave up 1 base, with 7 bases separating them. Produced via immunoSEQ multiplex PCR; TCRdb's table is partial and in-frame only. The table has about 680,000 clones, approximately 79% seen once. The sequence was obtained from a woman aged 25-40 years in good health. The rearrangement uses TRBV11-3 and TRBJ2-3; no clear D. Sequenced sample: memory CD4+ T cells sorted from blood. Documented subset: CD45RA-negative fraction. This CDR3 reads CASSQTGTDTQYF. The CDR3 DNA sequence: TGTGCCAGCAGCCAGACCGGCACAGATACGCAGTATTTT.